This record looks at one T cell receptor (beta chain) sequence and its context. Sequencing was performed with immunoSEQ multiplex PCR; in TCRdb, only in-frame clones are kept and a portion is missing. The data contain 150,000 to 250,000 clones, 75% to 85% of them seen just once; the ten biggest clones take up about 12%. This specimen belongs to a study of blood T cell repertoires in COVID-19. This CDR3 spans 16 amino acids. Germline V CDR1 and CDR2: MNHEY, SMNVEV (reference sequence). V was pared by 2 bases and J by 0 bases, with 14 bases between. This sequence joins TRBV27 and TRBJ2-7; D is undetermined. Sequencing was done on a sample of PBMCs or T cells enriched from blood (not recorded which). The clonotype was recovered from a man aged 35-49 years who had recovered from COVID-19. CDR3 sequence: CASSLNRLASSYEQYF. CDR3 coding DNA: TGTGCCAGCAGTTTAAATCGCCTTGCTAGCTCCTACGAGCAGTACTTC.